This entry lists 24 T cell receptor beta chains sequenced from one sample in a study of shared clonotypes between healthy human individuals. Some clones are missing from TCRdb's copy, which holds only in-frame ones; the method was immunoSEQ multiplex PCR. In the table there are under 2,000,000 clones, about 95% of which are singletons. The naive CD8 fraction comprised CD45RO-negative cells positively selected for CCR7 and excluded terminally differentiated effector memory CD45RA+ cells. Sequenced material: naive CD8+ T cells sorted from blood. The receptors were gathered from a young man in good health.

V usage is TRBV7-6 and J usage is TRBJ2-7; D gene uncertain. The CDR3 sequence is 14 residues long. The V gene lost 2 bases and the J gene lost 0 bases, with 8 bases spanning the gap. Germline V gene sequence: CDR1 SGHVS, CDR2 FNYEAQ. The chain's CDR3 is CASSLRAPSYEQYF. The DNA for the CDR3 is TGTGCCAGCAGCTTACGCGCACCCTCCTACGAGCAGTACTTC. The whole variable domain, filled in from reference TRBV7-6 and TRBJ2-7, reads GAGVSQSPRYKVTKRGQDVALRCDPISGHVSLYWYRQALGQGPEFLTYFNYEAQQDKSGLPNDRFSAERPEGSISTLTIQRTEQRDSAMYRCASSLRAPSYEQYFGPGTRLTVT.

V is TRBV15 and J is TRBJ2-3; TRBD2 matches 7 bases. This CDR3 spans 13 amino acids. V lost 7 bases, J lost 4 bases, and 5 bases stayed unmatched. Germline V gene lookup returns CDR1 LNHNV and CDR2 YYDKDF (reference sequence). CDR3 protein: CATNLGGADTQYF. The CDR3 coding sequence is TGTGCCACCAACTTGGGGGGGGCAGATACGCAGTATTTT. Based on the CDR3 plus reference TRBV15 and TRBJ2-3, the full variable domain is DAMVIQNPRYQVTQFGKPVTLSCSQTLNHNVMYWYQQKSSQAPKLLFHYYDKDFNNEADTPDNFQSRRPNTSFCFLDIRSPGLGDTAMYLCATNLGGADTQYFGPGTRLTVL.

The genes are TRBV30 and TRBJ2-1; D remains unclear. The CDR3 consists of 12 residues. V was pared by 0 bases and J by 8 bases, with 8 bases between. Looked up from germline, CDR1 is GTSNPN and CDR2 is SVGIG (reference sequence). The CDR3 DNA reads as TGTGCCTGGAGTGTACTGGATGATGAGCAGTTCTTC. This sequence encodes CAWSVLDDEQFF. Variable domain in full (rest from reference TRBV30 and TRBJ2-1): SQTIHQWPATLVQPVGSPLSLECTVEGTSNPNLYWYRQAAGRGLQLLFYSVGIGQISSEVPQNLSASRPQDRQFILSSKKLLLSDSGFYLCAWSVLDDEQFFGPGTRLTVL.

The chain has TRBV7-9 and TRBJ2-7; possibly TRBD2 for D (5 bases). The germline V and J ends were trimmed by 2 bases and 7 bases, with 15 bases remaining between them. The CDR3 length is 14 residues. From germline, CDR1 is SEHNR and CDR2 FQNEAQ (reference sequence). The CDR3 sequence is CASSLRDSTGEQYF. CDR3 DNA sequence: TGTGCCAGCAGCTTAAGGGATTCGACGGGGGAGCAGTACTTC.

CDR3 DNA sequence: TGTGCCAGCAGATACGGACAGGGGGCGAACACTGAAGCTTTCTTT. This encodes CASRYGQGANTEAFF. This chain joins TRBV6-5 and TRBJ1-1, with 11 bases that match TRBD1. Germline CDR1 reads MNHEY; CDR2 reads SVGAGI. This CDR3 region has 15 residues. V lost 6 bases to trimming and J lost 1 base; unmatched junction nucleotides: 4.

In this sample, this clone turned up once. The J gene is TRBJ2-7, the V gene TRBV5-1, with D perhaps matching TRBD2 (5 bases). Per the germline V gene, CDR1 is SGHRS and CDR2 is YFSETQ. CDR3 length: 13 amino acids. V lost 4 bases and J 5 bases, leaving 13 bases between the germline ends. DNA of the CDR3: TGCGCCAGCAGCCGTAAGGGAGTTGACGAGCAGTACTTC. Its translation is CASSRKGVDEQYF.

The chain links TRBV11-2 to TRBJ1-4; D is undetermined. The CDR3 spans 18 residues. Germline CDR1 reads SGHAT; CDR2 reads FQNNGV. V was shortened by 1 base and J by 1 base, with 16 bases between the two germline ends. This CDR3 reads CASSLVRRQDRTNEKLFF. CDR3 coding DNA: TGTGCCAGCAGCTTAGTTAGGCGTCAGGACCGAACTAATGAAAAACTGTTTTTT.

V usage is TRBV11-2 and J usage is TRBJ2-2; D uncertain. Per germline, CDR1 SGHAT and CDR2 FQNNGV. The CDR3 is 19 amino acids. V shed 5 bases and J shed 2 bases, with 24 bases lying between them. CDR3 bases: TGTGCCAGCAGCGACCCCGGCTCAGATTGGATACCCAACACCGGGGAGCTGTTTTTT. Protein: CASSDPGSDWIPNTGELFF.

V is TRBV4-1 and J is TRBJ2-7, with 8 bases identical to TRBD1. V shed 1 base and J 6 bases; nucleotides not matched to a gene: 8. The CDR3 has 15 residues. Germline loops: CDR1 MGHRA, CDR2 YSYEKL. The CDR3 region is CASSQGRDRLGEQYF. The CDR3, as DNA: TGCGCCAGCAGCCAAGGCCGGGACAGGCTGGGCGAGCAGTACTTC.

V is TRBV14 and J is TRBJ2-1; the match to TRBD1 covers 7 bases. The CDR3 loop spans 13 amino acids. Looked up from germline, CDR1 is SGHDN and CDR2 is FVKESK. J gave up 7 bases and V 4 bases, and 4 bases lay outside the gene matches. CDR3 residues: CASSLYRGNEQFF. The CDR3 DNA reads TGTGCCAGCAGCCTCTACAGGGGTAATGAGCAGTTCTTC.

The chain combines TRBV5-6 with TRBJ2-3, with unresolved D. Deletions cut 2 bases from V and 5 bases from J, with 12 bases between. CDR1 and CDR2 (germline): SGHDT, YYEEEE. This CDR3 spans 14 amino acids. The CDR3 coding sequence is TGTGCCAGCAGCTTCGGCCTATCCGGAGATACGCAGTATTTT. Translation gives CASSFGLSGDTQYF.

The chain employs TRBV7-9 and TRBJ2-2, with TRBD2 matching 7 bases. CDR3 length equals 17 residues. Germline values: CDR1 SEHNR, CDR2 FQNEAQ (reference sequence). V shed 5 bases, J shed 5 bases, and the junction held 14 bases outside the gene matches. CDR3 region: CASSPQAASGRTGELFF. In DNA form, the CDR3 reads TGTGCCAGCAGCCCCCAGGCCGCTAGCGGTAGGACCGGGGAGCTGTTTTTT.

The rearrangement joins TRBV30 to TRBJ1-1; D ambiguous. Trimming took off 3 bases at V and 5 bases at J, with 7 bases between the two ends. The germline gives CDR1 GTSNPN, CDR2 SVGIG (reference sequence). The CDR3 runs 11 residues. Here the CDR3 reads CAWSPRTEAFF. The CDR3 bases are TGTGCCTGGAGCCCGCGGACTGAAGCTTTCTTT.

The chain employs TRBV11-2 and TRBJ1-4; no clear D. The V gene's germline CDR1 is SGHAT and CDR2 FQNNGV. Trimming removed 5 bases from V and 13 bases from J, with 14 bases in between. The length of the CDR3 is 12 residues. The CDR3 bases are TGTGCCAGCAGCGTTAGTAGGGATAGACTGTTTTTT. Protein: CASSVSRDRLFF.

The CDR3 here is CASSLAGFGLYEQYF. The CDR3 DNA reads as TGTGCCAGCAGTTTAGCGGGATTCGGACTTTATGAGCAGTACTTC. The chain combines TRBV6-1 with TRBJ2-7; 8 nucleotides line up with TRBD2. V shed 5 bases, J shed 7 bases, and the junction held 13 bases outside the gene matches. Germline CDR1 and CDR2: MNHNS and SASEGT. The length of the CDR3 is 15 residues.

The CDR3 region is CASGLAGVDGELFF. The CDR3 bases are TGCGCCAGCGGGTTAGCGGGAGTGGACGGGGAGCTGTTTTTT. The gene calls are TRBV4-1 and TRBJ2-2, with 9 positions matching TRBD2. The V segment lost 8 bases and the J segment 7 bases; nucleotides outside the gene matches: 8. CDR3 length: 14 amino acids. Germline CDR1 reads MGHRA; CDR2 reads YSYEKL.

This rearrangement joins TRBV6-1 to TRBJ1-5; 7 bases fit TRBD1. The CDR3 is 14 residues long. CDR1 and CDR2 (germline): MNHNS, SASEGT. Trimming cost V 6 bases and J 7 bases; bases outside gene matches: 9. The CDR3 reads CASSRGGGGQPQHF. The CDR3 DNA follows: TGTGCCAGCAGCAGGGGGGGAGGAGGGCAGCCCCAGCATTTT.

The chain joins TRBV7-8 to TRBJ2-2; 9 bases are shared with TRBD1. This CDR3 region has 15 residues. Per germline, CDR1 SGHVS and CDR2 FQNEAQ. After removal of 5 bases from V and 10 bases from J, the junction contained 11 bases not matched to a gene. The CDR3, as DNA: TGTGCCAGCAGCCTGGGACAGGGTCTTATGGAGGAGCTGTTTTTT. It is translated as CASSLGQGLMEELFF.

To note about this clone: Other DNA sequences in this sample translate to the same CDR3. This chain connects TRBV27 to TRBJ2-2, with D maybe TRBD1 (5 bases). The CDR3 covers 14 residues. Between the trimmed V and J ends, which lost 5 bases and 4 bases, there was a span of 11 bases. Per the germline V gene, CDR1 is MNHEY and CDR2 is SMNVEV (reference sequence). As DNA, the CDR3 is TGTGCCAGCAGTCCAGGGCTCGGCACCGGGGAGCTGTTTTTT. Its translation is CASSPGLGTGELFF.

Notes on this clone: Distinct nucleotide sequences in the sample also encode this CDR3. CDR3 sequence (DNA): TGTGCCAGCAGCGTTGGGGGGCACGGGGAGCTGTTTTTT. Protein sequence: CASSVGGHGELFF. V usage is TRBV9 and J usage is TRBJ2-2; D is tentatively TRBD1 or TRBD2 (6 bases each). The CDR3 sequence is 13 residues long. Between the trimmed V and J ends, which lost 2 bases and 7 bases, there was a span of 9 bases. The germline V gene has CDR1 SGDLS and CDR2 YYNGEE.

The sample holds a few counts of this clone. The rearrangement joins TRBV6-1 to TRBJ2-7; no clear D gene. V lost 3 bases to trimming and J lost 4 bases, with 7 bases between them. From germline, CDR1 is MNHNS and CDR2 SASEGT. The CDR3 spans 12 residues. In DNA, the CDR3 is TGTGCCAGCAGTGACCTGACATACGAGCAGTACTTC. Amino acids: CASSDLTYEQYF.

Concerning this clone itself: Other DNA sequences within the sample encode an identical CDR3. V usage is TRBV10-3 and J usage is TRBJ1-6; 9 bases map to TRBD1. The germline V gene encodes CDR1 ENHRY and CDR2 SYGVKD. Germline trimming cut 0 bases from V and 1 base from J; bases unmatched to any gene: 1. The CDR3 is made up of 17 amino acids. The CDR3 nucleotides read TGTGCCATCAGTGAGTCGACAGGGGGGTCCTATAATTCACCCCTCCACTTT. Its translation is CAISESTGGSYNSPLHF.

This chain links TRBV7-9 with TRBJ1-2, with unresolved D. The CDR3 consists of 13 residues. Deletions cut 2 bases from V and 8 bases from J, with 12 bases between. In germline, CDR1 is SEHNR, CDR2 FQNEAQ (reference sequence). CDR3 bases: TGTGCCAGCAGCTTATATGAGGCAGAGGGCTACACCTTC. It codes for CASSLYEAEGYTF.

In nucleotides, the CDR3 is TGTGCCAGTAGTCCGGGACTAGCGGGAGGCCTTTTCTACAATGAGCAGTTCTTC. This encodes CASSPGLAGGLFYNEQFF. The chain combines TRBV19 with TRBJ2-1, with 15 bases aligning to TRBD2. The germline gives CDR1 LNHDA, CDR2 SQIVND (reference sequence). V lost 5 bases and J lost 3; bases outside the gene matches: 8. The CDR3 loop spans 18 amino acids.